The present entry profiles one T cell receptor beta chain with its context. Its antigen remains unknown. The entry originates in a study of human T cells and chemical hapten exposure. This sample's time point: patch test 1, 2 weeks after DPC sensitization. The treatment denotes: therapeutic diphenylcyclopropenone sensitization with weekly scalp DPC. Germline CDR1 and CDR2: SGHNT and YYREEE (reference sequence). The ends lost 0 bases at V and 1 base at J; junction bases unmatched: 3. The CDR3 runs to 16 residues. TCRdb independently ran MiXCR on the RACE reads; one entry per CDR3 protein. In the table there are roughly 82,000 distinct CDR3 sequences, 10% to 15% of which are singletons. General study findings and limits: Patch test scores rose with PT1 expanded TCR counts, a positive correlation.

The source was whole blood, collected in connection with sensitization to the hapten diphenylcyclopropenone (DPC). The chain recombines TRBV5-4 with TRBJ2-2, with 7 bases fitting TRBD2. The clonotype comes from a woman between 55 and 75 years old with alopecia areata. Some clones in this sample may be carry-over from other donors' samples. The CDR3 spells CASSLVPSGNTGELFF. The CDR3 region has the DNA TGTGCCAGCAGCTTGGTACCTAGCGGGAACACCGGGGAGCTGTTTTTT.